These 12 T cell receptor beta chains were sequenced from one sample in a study of T cells after posttransplantation cyclophosphamide. Controls had myeloablative marrow grafts with methotrexate and calcineurin inhibitor, sampled at 1 year. Assay used: immunoSEQ multiplex PCR; TCRdb lists only in-frame clones, some missing. This sample has a few thousand clones, with approximately 73% found just once. The sample here was PBMCs, taken 321 days after allogeneic stem cell transplant with calcineurin inhibitor and methotrexate. The source is a female patient aged 45 to 65 who received an allogeneic stem cell transplant from an unrelated donor, was CMV-positive, and had acute and chronic GVHD. Some of the T cells may derive from the graft donor.

The table lists this clone with a count of one. The V gene is TRBV18, the J gene TRBJ2-1, with TRBD2 matching over 7 bases. V shed 3 bases, J shed 7 bases, and the junction held 6 bases outside the gene matches. The CDR3 loop spans 14 amino acids. The germline V gene encodes CDR1 KGHSH and CDR2 LQKENI. CDR3 in amino acids: CASSPGTTVNEQFF. As DNA, the CDR3 is TGTGCCAGCTCACCCGGGACTACCGTTAATGAGCAGTTCTTC.

The chain recombines TRBV27 with TRBJ1-1; D is unresolved. CDR1 MNHEY and CDR2 SMNVEV come from the germline V gene (reference sequence). V lost 1 base and J lost 1, with 7 bases in between. The CDR3 covers 14 residues. Written as DNA, the CDR3 is TGTGCCAGCAGTTTATTGGGCAAGAACACTGAAGCTTTCTTT. Translation: CASSLLGKNTEAFF.

The chain employs TRBV28 and TRBJ1-5; a weak D match, TRBD1 (6 bases). The CDR3 consists of 17 residues. Germline CDR1 and CDR2: MDHEN and SYDVKM. The V end lost 2 bases, the J end lost 3 bases, and 17 bases lay between the germline ends. CDR3: CASSLAGALHSNQPQHF. CDR3 sequence (DNA): TGTGCCAGCAGTTTAGCAGGGGCCCTACATTCCAATCAGCCCCAGCATTTT.

V usage is TRBV7-7 and J usage is TRBJ2-1; 11 nucleotides match TRBD2. The CDR3 extends over 15 amino acids. V dropped 1 base and J dropped 7; count of bases not matched to a gene: 3. From germline, CDR1 is SSHAT and CDR2 FNYEAQ (reference sequence). Here the CDR3 reads CASSLGLAGRNEQFF. The CDR3 DNA follows: TGTGCCAGCAGCTTAGGACTAGCGGGGAGGAATGAGCAGTTCTTC.

The V call is TRBV25-1, the J call TRBJ1-4, with 10 bases matching TRBD1. Germline V gene lookup returns CDR1 MGHDK and CDR2 SYGVNS. The V segment lost 4 bases and the J segment 4 bases; nucleotides outside the gene matches: 6. There are 16 residues in the CDR3. Here the CDR3 DNA reads TGTGCCAGCAGTGCTCCGGGACAGGGGCTTAATGAAAAACTGTTTTTT. Translation: CASSAPGQGLNEKLFF.

Notes on this clone: Other DNA sequences in the same sample also yield this CDR3. V and J are TRBV18 and TRBJ1-1; D gene unclear. The CDR3 consists of 14 residues. V dropped 3 bases and J dropped 1 base, with 9 bases sitting between them. Germline lookup yields CDR1 KGHSH and CDR2 LQKENI. This chain's CDR3 is CASSPRTENTEAFF. The DNA of the CDR3 is TGTGCCAGCTCACCGCGAACAGAGAACACTGAAGCTTTCTTT.

The chain combines TRBV9 with TRBJ2-2; a possible D gene is TRBD1 (6 bases). The length of the CDR3 is 15 residues. CDR1 is SGDLS, CDR2 YYNGEE, per germline. V was cut by 3 bases and J by 0 bases, with 9 bases left in between. Here the CDR3 DNA reads TGTGCCAGCAGCGAGGGGACATCGAACACCGGGGAGCTGTTTTTT. As protein: CASSEGTSNTGELFF.

The chain recombines TRBV5-1 with TRBJ2-5; 11 positions agree with TRBD2. The DNA end is a closer match to TRBJ2-7, so the J assignment may be wrong. The CDR3 runs to 16 residues. Germline CDR1 reads SGHRS; CDR2 reads YFSETQ. For the CDR3, the DNA is TGCGCCAGCAGCTTTACTAGCGGGGGCGCCTCCTACGAGCAGTACTTC. This sequence encodes CASSFTSGGASYEQYF.

This chain connects TRBV18 to TRBJ2-2; no reliable D call. CDR1 is KGHSH and CDR2 is LQKENI in the germline V gene. Trimming pared 3 bases from V and 4 bases from J, leaving 9 bases between. CDR3 length equals 14 residues. Here the CDR3 reads CASSPPTRTGELFF. The CDR3 region has the DNA TGTGCCAGCTCACCCCCCACTCGCACCGGGGAGCTGTTTTTT.

To note about this clone: Other DNA sequences in this sample translate to the same CDR3. This chain links TRBV6-1 with TRBJ1-3, with a tentative D call TRBD1 (6 bases). CDR3 size: 15 residues. Germline V CDR1 and CDR2: MNHNS, SASEGT. V gave up 5 bases and J gave up 3 bases, with 14 bases separating them. The CDR3 is CASSTGQTHGNTIYF. CDR3 coding DNA: TGTGCCAGCAGTACAGGACAGACCCATGGAAACACCATATATTTT.

This sequence joins TRBV11-2 and TRBJ2-2, with 10 bases aligning to TRBD2. J lost 1 base, V lost 3 bases, and 2 bases had no gene match. Germline CDR1 reads SGHAT; CDR2 reads FQNNGV. This CDR3 has 16 amino acids. In DNA, the CDR3 is TGTGCCAGCAGCTTCGGACTAGCGGTGAACACCGGGGAGCTGTTTTTT. This codes for CASSFGLAVNTGELFF. The full variable domain, in which reference TRBV11-2 and TRBJ2-2 provide the parts outside the CDR3, is EAGVAQSPRYKIIEKRQSVAFWCNPISGHATLYWYQQILGQGPKLLIQFQNNGVVDDSQLPKDRFSAERLKGVDSTLKIQPAKLEDSAVYLCASSFGLAVNTGELFFGEGSRLTVL.

The V gene is TRBV29-1, the J gene TRBJ2-1; possibly TRBD2 for D (6 bases). Trimming removed 8 bases from V and 0 bases from J, with 20 bases in between. Germline assignment: CDR1 SQVTM and CDR2 ANQGSEA. The CDR3 is 16 amino acids. DNA for the CDR3: TGCAGCTCCTTAGGGGCTAGCGACGCCTCCTACAATGAGCAGTTCTTC. This sequence encodes CSSLGASDASYNEQFF.